These 26 T cell receptor beta chains originate from one sample sequenced in a study of T cells in Graves' hyperthyroidism and ophthalmopathy (dated by TCRdb to about 2019). Receptor amplification or capture employed multiplex PCR. The sequencer was an Illumina HiSeq 2000. The TCR beta CDR3 regions were amplified from the RNA transcripts. A first-round RT-PCR of the TCR CDR3 used the HTBI primer set with the Qiagen OneStep RT-PCR kit. In-frame beta chains were kept once TCRdb had trimmed the public reads at Q25 with fastp and called clones with MiXCR. Here each entry gathers all rows of one CDR3 protein and keeps the most common genes and DNA. This sample is represented by hundreds of thousands of distinct CDR3 sequences; 15% to 17% of them were singletons. Jointly, the top ten make up roughly 15% of the sample. The sample taken for sequencing was blood. The receptors derive from a woman aged 18 to 35 with Graves' hyperthyroidism.

A few counts support this clonotype. This chain joins TRBV19 and TRBJ1-5; D is perhaps TRBD1 (6 bases). Germline V gives CDR1 LNHDA, CDR2 SQIVND (reference sequence). The CDR3 extends over 16 amino acids. Deletions cut 3 bases from V and 0 bases from J, with 12 bases between. This chain's CDR3 is CASSMAGAYSNQPQHF. DNA for the CDR3: TGTGCCAGTAGTATGGCGGGGGCGTATAGCAATCAGCCCCAGCATTTT.

In the case of this clonotype: The final CDR3 position lacks the conserved phenylalanine or tryptophan, pointing to a likely read error. The chain recombines TRBV2 with TRBJ2-7; D perhaps matches TRBD2 (6 bases). The V and J ends lost 7 bases and 2 bases respectively, with 15 bases between them. Germline V gives CDR1 SNHLY, CDR2 FYNNEI. The CDR3 has 14 residues. CDR3 sequence reads: CASTQNERAYEQYS. The CDR3 DNA reads TGTGCCAGCACCCAAAATGAGCGGGCCTACGAGCAGTACTCC.

At least ten counts were recorded for this clonotype. The chain links TRBV29-1 to TRBJ1-1; D not resolved. Trimming left V 4 bases short and J 2 bases short, with 14 bases between. CDR1 is SQVTM and CDR2 is ANQGSEA in the germline V gene. The CDR3 spans 14 residues. CDR3 nucleotides: TGCAGCGTTGCAGCAAAACACGCAAACACTGAAGCTTTCTTT. Translated, it gives CSVAAKHANTEAFF.

The chain uses TRBV5-1 and TRBJ1-4; a possible D gene is TRBD1 (5 bases). In germline, CDR1 is SGHRS, CDR2 YFSETQ. CDR3 size: 14 residues. V was pared by 4 bases and J by 3 bases, with 10 bases between. This chain's CDR3 is CASSLGLANEKLFF. The CDR3 nucleotides are TGCGCCAGCAGCCTGGGGCTGGCTAATGAAAAACTGTTTTTT.

This clonotype was seen at least ten times. The CDR3 DNA sequence: TGTGCCAGCAGTTACGCCGGGGGCCCCAACGAGCAGTACTTC. It codes for CASSYAGGPNEQYF. This chain links TRBV6-2 or TRBV6-3 with TRBJ2-7, with D perhaps assigned TRBD1 or TRBD2 (6 bases each). Germline CDR1 is MNHEY and CDR2 is SVGEGT. The CDR3 length is 14 residues. With 2 bases removed from V and 5 bases from J, the gap between germline ends came to 13 bases.

This clonotype was counted ten times or more. The chain couples TRBV7-2 to TRBJ1-1; D might be TRBD1 (6 bases). CDR1 is SGHTA and CDR2 is FQGNSA in the germline V gene. CDR3 length equals 15 residues. Trimming took 3 bases from V and 5 from J, leaving 16 bases between them. DNA of the CDR3: TGTGCCAGCAGCTTTGTACTATCCGGGACAACTGAAGCTTTCTTT. Its protein is CASSFVLSGTTEAFF.

This clonotype showed up just a few times. The chain joins TRBV29-1 to TRBJ2-1; D is ambiguous. CDR3 length equals 13 residues. Germline V gives CDR1 SQVTM, CDR2 ANQGSEA. V dropped 3 bases and J dropped 0 bases, with 6 bases sitting between them. In DNA form, the CDR3 reads TGCAGCGTTGATTCGAGCTCCTACAATGAGCAGTTCTTC. It is translated as CSVDSSSYNEQFF.

This clonotype came up many times. V is TRBV27 and J is TRBJ2-7; 9 positions match TRBD1. V lost 4 bases to trimming and J lost 1 base; unmatched junction nucleotides: 5. CDR1 MNHEY and CDR2 SMNVEV come from the germline V gene (reference sequence). The length of the CDR3 is 15 residues. CDR3: CASSSTGTGSYEQYF. The CDR3 DNA reads as TGTGCCAGCAGTTCTACCGGGACAGGGTCCTACGAGCAGTACTTC.

The genes are TRBV5-1 and TRBJ2-7; D remains ambiguous. The V and J ends lost 0 bases and 2 bases respectively, with 9 bases between them. This CDR3 has 14 residues. CDR1 and CDR2 from the germline V gene are SGHRS and YFSETQ. The CDR3 DNA sequence: TGCGCCAGCAGCTTGGAACTTGGTACCTACGAGCAGTACTTC. Amino acid sequence: CASSLELGTYEQYF. Filled out from reference TRBV5-1 and TRBJ2-7, the complete variable domain reads KAGVTQTPRYLIKTRGQQVTLSCSPISGHRSVSWYQQTPGQGLQFLFEYFSETQRNKGNFPGRFSGRQFSNSRSEMNVSTLELGDSALYLCASSLELGTYEQYFGPGTRLTVT.

CDR3 in DNA: TGTGCCAGCAGCCCCTGGCCCTCGGAAGAGACCCAGTACTTC. This translates into CASSPWPSEETQYF. The chain recombines TRBV7-3 with TRBJ2-5; D is undetermined. Trimming stripped 5 bases from V and 3 bases from J, with 13 bases between. Germline V lookup: CDR1 SGHTA, CDR2 FQGTGA. The CDR3 spans 14 residues.

The chain recombines TRBV27 with TRBJ1-1; no clear D gene. This CDR3 is built from 11 residues. The V end was cut by 10 bases, the J end by 1 base, with 7 bases between. Germline-derived CDR1 and CDR2 are MNHEY and SMNVEV (reference sequence). The CDR3 nucleotides are TGTGCCACCCAAGGGAACACTGAAGCTTTCTTT. Translation gives CATQGNTEAFF.

This clonotype turned up a few times. This sequence may be a read error, since a much larger clone differs from it by one base. The rearrangement uses TRBV20-1 and TRBJ1-5; 8 bases are a match to TRBD1. The CDR3 loop spans 15 amino acids. The V gene's germline CDR1 is DFQATT and CDR2 SNEGSKA (reference sequence). Trimming cost V 5 bases and J 0 bases; bases outside gene matches: 6. CDR3 in amino acids: CSAEGQGNSNQPQHF. The CDR3 DNA sequence: TGCAGTGCTGAAGGACAGGGAAATAGCAATCAGCCCCAGCATTTT.

The genes are TRBV7-8 and TRBJ1-6; no definite D call. The V end was cut by 6 bases, the J end by 5 bases, with 8 bases between. The CDR3 is made up of 13 amino acids. The germline CDR1 and CDR2 sequences are SGHVS and FQNEAQ. The CDR3 here is CASRRTDNSPLHF. The CDR3, as DNA: TGTGCCAGCAGGCGGACGGATAATTCACCCCTCCACTTT.

Many counts were recorded for this clonotype. The chain couples TRBV20-1 to TRBJ1-1; weak D call: TRBD1 (6 bases). V was cut by 0 bases and J by 5 bases, with 13 bases left in between. This CDR3 has 14 residues. From germline, CDR1 is DFQATT and CDR2 SNEGSKA (reference sequence). This chain's CDR3 is CSARDQGGLTEAFF. CDR3 DNA: TGCAGTGCTAGAGATCAAGGGGGGCTTACTGAAGCTTTCTTT.

There are many counts of this clonotype. The CDR3 region is CASSLIPEETQYF. CDR3 in DNA: TGTGCCAGCAGCTTAATCCCGGAAGAGACCCAGTACTTC. The J gene is TRBJ2-5, the V gene TRBV7-3, with no clear D. CDR1 and CDR2 from the germline V gene are SGHTA and FQGTGA. The CDR3 totals 13 residues. The V and J ends lost 1 base and 3 bases respectively, with 6 bases between them.

This clonotype was observed at least ten times. The chain joins TRBV29-1 to TRBJ2-1; D not resolved. Germline V gives CDR1 SQVTM, CDR2 ANQGSEA. CDR3 length equals 13 residues. V lost 4 bases to trimming and J lost 0 bases, with 7 bases between them. CDR3 loop: CSVGGRSYNEQFF. The CDR3 coding sequence is TGCAGCGTTGGGGGTCGCTCCTACAATGAGCAGTTCTTC.

The chain combines TRBV9 with TRBJ2-7; D is unclear. Germline CDR1 is SGDLS and CDR2 is YYNGEE. This CDR3 is 13 amino acids long. The germline V and J ends were trimmed by 3 bases and 4 bases, with 11 bases remaining between them. The CDR3 region is CASSAAAEYEQYF. The CDR3 DNA reads TGTGCCAGCAGCGCCGCCGCGGAGTACGAGCAGTACTTC.

The rearrangement uses TRBV10-2 and TRBJ2-7, with 9 bases identical to TRBD1. V was clipped by 8 bases and J by 2 bases; unmatched bases: 10. The CDR3 spans 15 residues. The germline V gene encodes CDR1 WSHSY and CDR2 SAAADI. The CDR3 reads CASRRQGGTTYEQYF. As DNA, the CDR3 is TGCGCCAGCCGCCGACAGGGGGGGACCACCTACGAGCAGTACTTC.

V and J are TRBV14 and TRBJ1-2; no definite D call. Germline V CDR1 and CDR2: SGHDN, FVKESK. This CDR3 is 14 amino acids long. V was cut by 0 bases and J by 7 bases, with 12 bases left in between. The CDR3 is CASSQDRSPLGYTF. For the CDR3, the DNA is TGTGCCAGCAGCCAAGACAGGAGCCCCCTTGGCTACACCTTC.

This clonotype has only one observation. J is TRBJ1-1 and V is TRBV20-1; 8 bases fit TRBD1. The CDR3 is made up of 15 amino acids. The V segment lost 3 bases and the J segment 1 base; nucleotides outside the gene matches: 7. Germline lookup yields CDR1 DFQATT and CDR2 SNEGSKA (reference sequence). The CDR3 spells CSASPLDRGNTEAFF. The CDR3 nucleotides are TGCAGTGCTAGCCCACTCGACAGGGGGAACACTGAAGCTTTCTTT.

The J gene is TRBJ1-3, the V gene TRBV20-1, with D maybe TRBD1 (5 bases). Trimming left V 4 bases short and J 9 bases short, with 16 bases between. Looked up from germline, CDR1 is DFQATT and CDR2 is SNEGSKA (reference sequence). CDR3 length equals 13 residues. In DNA, the CDR3 is TGCAGTGCTATGCCGGGACTGATAGGCACCATATATTTT. It translates to CSAMPGLIGTIYF.

This clonotype has a count of ten or more. CDR3 sequence: CASSPNLGQPQHF. The CDR3, as DNA: TGTGCCAGCTCACCAAACTTAGGCCAGCCCCAGCATTTT. The chain employs TRBV18 and TRBJ1-5; D call uncertain. This CDR3 region has 13 residues. The V gene's germline CDR1 is KGHSH and CDR2 LQKENI. The ends were cut back, 2 bases at V and 7 bases at J, with 9 bases in the middle.

There are many counts of this clonotype. The rearrangement joins TRBV28 to TRBJ2-2; TRBD2 matches at 13 bases. Losses at the gene ends were 8 bases for V and 3 bases for J; bases not matched to a gene: 3. Per germline, CDR1 MDHEN and CDR2 SYDVKM. The CDR3 runs to 15 residues. The CDR3 DNA sequence: TGTGCCAGCGCCGGACTAGCGGGAGACACCGGGGAGCTGTTTTTT. Encoded protein: CASAGLAGDTGELFF.

There are many counts of this clonotype. The J gene is TRBJ2-1, the V gene TRBV7-2; D is perhaps TRBD1 (6 bases). Germline V gene lookup returns CDR1 SGHTA and CDR2 FQGNSA. V lost 2 bases, J lost 4 bases, and 18 bases lay in between. The CDR3 runs to 17 residues. As DNA, the CDR3 is TGTGCCAGCAGCTTATGGAGCAGGGGTGCGGTTTACAATGAGCAGTTCTTC. It translates to CASSLWSRGAVYNEQFF.

At least ten counts were recorded for this clonotype. The chain combines TRBV11-3 with TRBJ2-2; 7 bases match TRBD1. The CDR3 length is 14 residues. J was trimmed by 4 bases and V by 4 bases; bases with no gene match: 3. The germline V gene has CDR1 SGHNT and CDR2 YENEEA. The CDR3 reads CASSSHRGTGELFF. The DNA for the CDR3 is TGTGCCAGCAGCTCCCACAGGGGCACCGGGGAGCTGTTTTTT.

This clonotype has at least ten counts. The chain uses TRBV2 and TRBJ2-1, with 8 nucleotides matching TRBD1. The CDR3 runs 16 residues. J lost 5 bases, V lost 2 bases, and 8 bases had no gene match. Germline CDR1 and CDR2: SNHLY and FYNNEI. The CDR3 loop reads CASSELTGGFDNEQFF. The CDR3 region has the DNA TGTGCCAGCAGTGAACTCACAGGGGGATTCGACAATGAGCAGTTCTTC.